The clone carrying this T cell receptor beta chain was counted between two and nine times. TCRdb fed the 5' RACE reads into MiXCR, producing one record per CDR3 protein. The sample lists roughly 720,000 distinct CDR3 sequences, over 15% occurring once. Trimming removed 5 bases at V and 3 bases at J, with 9 bases between. Germline V CDR1 and CDR2: SSHAT, FNYEAQ (reference sequence). There are 13 residues in the CDR3. This entry belongs to a study of identical twins. These data also featured in a second study, about T cells expressing NK-cell markers. That source adds: In the group of eight sequenced donors, seven were HCMV-seropositive and one was seronegative.

The source material was PBMCs. The rearrangement joins TRBV7-7 to TRBJ2-3; D is unresolved. This clonotype originated in a woman between 18 and 30 years old in good health. CDR3 in DNA: TGTGCCAGCAGCAGCAGCTGGACAGATACGCAGTATTTT. It translates to CASSSSWTDTQYF.